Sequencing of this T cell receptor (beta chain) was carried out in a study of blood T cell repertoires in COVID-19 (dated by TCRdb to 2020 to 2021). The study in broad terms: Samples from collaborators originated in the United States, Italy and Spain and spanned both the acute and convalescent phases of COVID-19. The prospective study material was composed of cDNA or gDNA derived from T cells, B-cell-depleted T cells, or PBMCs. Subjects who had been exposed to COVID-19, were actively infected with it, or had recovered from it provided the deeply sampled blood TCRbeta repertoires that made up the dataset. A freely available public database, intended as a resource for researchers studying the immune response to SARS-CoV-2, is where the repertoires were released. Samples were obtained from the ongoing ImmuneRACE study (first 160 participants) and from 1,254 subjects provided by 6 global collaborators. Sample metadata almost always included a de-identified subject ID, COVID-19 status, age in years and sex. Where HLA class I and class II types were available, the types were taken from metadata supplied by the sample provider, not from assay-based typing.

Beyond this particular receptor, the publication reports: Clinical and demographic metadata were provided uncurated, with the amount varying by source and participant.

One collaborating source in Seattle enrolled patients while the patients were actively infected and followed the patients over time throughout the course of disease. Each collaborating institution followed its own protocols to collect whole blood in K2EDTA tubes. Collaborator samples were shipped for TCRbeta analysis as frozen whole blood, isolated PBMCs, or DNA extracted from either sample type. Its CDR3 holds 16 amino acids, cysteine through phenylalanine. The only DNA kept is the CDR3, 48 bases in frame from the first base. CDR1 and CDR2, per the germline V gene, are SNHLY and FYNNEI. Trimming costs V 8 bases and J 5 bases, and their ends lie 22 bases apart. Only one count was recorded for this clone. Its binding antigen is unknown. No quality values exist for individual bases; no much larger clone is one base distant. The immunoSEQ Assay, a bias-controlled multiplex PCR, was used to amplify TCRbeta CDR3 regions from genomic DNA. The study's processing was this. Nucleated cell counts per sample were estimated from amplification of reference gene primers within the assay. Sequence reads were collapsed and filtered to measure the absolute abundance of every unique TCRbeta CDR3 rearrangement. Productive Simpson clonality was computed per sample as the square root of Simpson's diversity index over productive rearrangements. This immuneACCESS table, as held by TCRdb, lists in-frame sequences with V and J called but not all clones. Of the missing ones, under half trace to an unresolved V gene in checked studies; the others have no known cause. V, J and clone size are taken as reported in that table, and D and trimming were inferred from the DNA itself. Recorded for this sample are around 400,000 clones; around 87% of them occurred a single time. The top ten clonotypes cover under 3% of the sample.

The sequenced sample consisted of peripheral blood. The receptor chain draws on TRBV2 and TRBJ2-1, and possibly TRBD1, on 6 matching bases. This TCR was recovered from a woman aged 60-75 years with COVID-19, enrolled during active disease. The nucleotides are TGTGCCAGCTTCCCCACGAACAGGGAATATAACAATGAGCAGTTCTTC. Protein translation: CASFPTNREYNNEQFF.